This TCR beta chain was sequenced in a study of blood T cell repertoires in COVID-19. On the study more broadly: The United States, Italy and Spain were the sources of the acute and convalescent COVID-19 samples. T cells, B-cell-depleted T cells, or PBMCs provided the cDNA or gDNA that served as material.

The CDR3 is made up of 15 amino acids. Germline-derived CDR1 and CDR2 are MNHEY and SMNVEV (reference sequence). The J segment lost 4 bases and the V segment lost 7 bases, leaving 10 bases of the junction unmatched. Assay used: immunoSEQ multiplex PCR; TCRdb lists only in-frame clones, some missing. The data show about 190,000 clones, with approximately 79% seen just once and around 11% held by the top ten. The chain uses TRBV27 and TRBJ2-1; 7 nucleotides line up with TRBD2. This receptor was obtained from a woman between 45 and 60 years old with acute or convalescent COVID-19. Sequencing input: peripheral blood. The CDR3 loop is CASTRLAAGYNEQFF. The CDR3 bases are TGTGCCAGCACCAGGCTAGCGGCAGGATACAATGAGCAGTTCTTC.